One and the same sample provided the 27 T cell receptor beta chains below, sequenced in a study of blood T cell repertoires in COVID-19. Measured with immunoSEQ multiplex PCR; TCRdb has only the in-frame clones, and not every one. The table includes approximately 200,000 clones, around 85% detected once. Sequences were obtained from peripheral blood. These receptors were taken from a woman between 50 and 59 years old with acute or convalescent COVID-19.

The chain combines TRBV7-2 with TRBJ2-2; 11 bases align to TRBD1. Looked up from germline, CDR1 is SGHTA and CDR2 is FQGNSA. This CDR3 spans 17 amino acids. Unmatched junction bases numbered 6, after V lost 1 base and J lost 5 bases. The CDR3 sequence is CASSLGTGGGRTGELFF. The CDR3 coding sequence is TGTGCCAGCAGCTTAGGGACAGGGGGCGGACGGACCGGGGAGCTGTTTTTT.

The J gene is TRBJ2-1, the V gene TRBV7-8, with 9 nucleotides matching TRBD1. V shed 5 bases, J shed 9 bases, and the junction held 14 bases outside the gene matches. The CDR3 is made up of 16 amino acids. Germline V gives CDR1 SGHVS, CDR2 FQNEAQ. The DNA of the CDR3 is TGTGCCAGCAGCGCATCCGGGACAGGGATAAGGGGTGAGCAGTTCTTC. Its translation is CASSASGTGIRGEQFF.

The chain couples TRBV6-1 to TRBJ1-5; a weak D match, TRBD1 (5 bases). The CDR3 length is 16 residues. Trimming removed 4 bases from V and 5 bases from J, with 18 bases in between. The germline gives CDR1 MNHNS, CDR2 SASEGT. This chain's CDR3 is CASSVGGGGAHQPQHF. In nucleotides, the CDR3 is TGTGCCAGCAGTGTTGGGGGGGGAGGGGCCCATCAGCCCCAGCATTTT.

This rearrangement joins TRBV3-1 (or the pseudogene TRBV3-2) to TRBJ2-1; 8 bases match TRBD1. This CDR3 is built from 16 residues. The junction had 10 bases not matched to a gene; V was cut back by 0 bases and J by 9 bases. Germline V gene lookup returns CDR1 LGHDT and CDR2 YNNKEL (reference sequence). In DNA, the CDR3 is TGTGCCAGCAGCCAAGAATTCAGGGGGCGCTTTGCTGAGCAGTTCTTC. This sequence encodes CASSQEFRGRFAEQFF.

The gene calls are TRBV18 and TRBJ2-7; 10 bases fit TRBD2. The CDR3 totals 14 residues. Germline V gene data show CDR1 as KGHSH and CDR2 as LQKENI. Losses at the gene ends were 5 bases for V and 6 bases for J; bases not matched to a gene: 7. The CDR3 DNA reads as TGTGCCAGCTCAAGAAGCGGGAGGGCTGGCGAGCAGTACTTC. This encodes CASSRSGRAGEQYF.

CDR3 in amino acids: CASSLGTAREPLHF. The DNA for the CDR3 is TGTGCCAGCAGCTTAGGGACGGCTAGGGAGCCCCTCCACTTT. The chain uses TRBV7-6 and TRBJ1-6; D gene unclear. Trimming left V 1 base short and J 13 bases short, with 14 bases between. CDR3 size: 14 residues. The germline V gene encodes CDR1 SGHVS and CDR2 FNYEAQ. Full variable domain (remainder filled in from reference TRBV7-6 and TRBJ1-6): GAGVSQSPRYKVTKRGQDVALRCDPISGHVSLYWYRQALGQGPEFLTYFNYEAQQDKSGLPNDRFSAERPEGSISTLTIQRTEQRDSAMYRCASSLGTAREPLHFGNGTRLTVT.

The chain uses TRBV14 and TRBJ1-1; no clear D. The germline V gene encodes CDR1 SGHDN and CDR2 FVKESK. CDR3 size: 13 residues. V was pared by 3 bases and J by 0 bases, with 5 bases between. Here the CDR3 DNA reads TGTGCCAGCAGCCACGGGTTGAACACTGAAGCTTTCTTT. Translating gives CASSHGLNTEAFF.

The chain recombines TRBV5-8 with TRBJ1-1; D gene unclear. This CDR3 contains 11 residues. CDR1 and CDR2 from the germline V gene are SGHTS and YDEGEE. The V and J ends lost 2 bases and 10 bases respectively, with 9 bases between them. The CDR3 nucleotides are TGTGCCAGCAGCTTTTCATTCGGAGCTTTCTTT. Amino acids: CASSFSFGAFF.

The rearrangement uses TRBV7-6 and TRBJ2-3; 9 bases fit TRBD1. With V trimmed by 5 bases and J by 1 base, 10 bases remained unmatched. CDR3 length equals 17 residues. The V gene's germline CDR1 is SGHVS and CDR2 FNYEAQ. CDR3 in amino acids: CASSALPGQGGTDTQYF. The CDR3 DNA follows: TGTGCCAGCAGCGCCCTCCCGGGACAGGGAGGCACAGATACGCAGTATTTT.

The rearrangement uses TRBV5-8 and TRBJ2-7; a weak D match, TRBD1 (6 bases). Germline loops: CDR1 SGHTS, CDR2 YDEGEE. This CDR3 has 13 residues. V dropped 4 bases and J dropped 3 bases, with 11 bases sitting between them. CDR3 sequence: CASSPTQGYEQYF. The CDR3 region has the DNA TGTGCCAGCAGCCCGACACAGGGCTACGAGCAGTACTTC.

V usage is TRBV20-1 and J usage is TRBJ2-2, with 7 bases identical to TRBD2. The V gene's germline CDR1 is DFQATT and CDR2 SNEGSKA (reference sequence). V was clipped by 3 bases and J by 3 bases; unmatched bases: 4. The CDR3 has 14 amino acids. In nucleotides, the CDR3 is TGCAGTGCTAGTCGGCTAGCGGACACCGGGGAGCTGTTTTTT. It is translated as CSASRLADTGELFF.

This clone appeared once. This chain connects TRBV6-5 to TRBJ1-2, with 7 bases fitting TRBD1. V shed 6 bases and J 0 bases; nucleotides not matched to a gene: 7. Germline CDR1 and CDR2: MNHEY and SVGAGI. The CDR3 runs 15 residues. In DNA, the CDR3 is TGTGCCAGCAGGCGGGACAGCACCTCTAACTATGGCTACACCTTC. Translation gives CASRRDSTSNYGYTF.

The rearrangement uses TRBV29-1 and TRBJ1-5, with 7 bases that match TRBD1. J was trimmed by 2 bases and V by 6 bases; bases with no gene match: 16. Looked up from germline, CDR1 is SQVTM and CDR2 is ANQGSEA. The CDR3 is made up of 17 amino acids. In DNA form, the CDR3 reads TGCAGCGTCATAAGTGCAGGGGGATCGTCTGGCAATCAGCCCCAGCATTTT. As protein: CSVISAGGSSGNQPQHF.

V is TRBV6-6 and J is TRBJ2-7; 12 nucleotides line up with TRBD2. The germline V gene has CDR1 MNHNY and CDR2 SVGAGI (reference sequence). The CDR3 has 17 residues. V dropped 5 bases and J dropped 2; count of bases not matched to a gene: 10. CDR3 sequence reads: CASSRGLAGLNPYEQYF. Written as DNA, the CDR3 is TGTGCCAGCAGTCGTGGACTAGCGGGGCTAAATCCCTACGAGCAGTACTTC.

V is TRBV7-6 and J is TRBJ2-3; D ambiguous. Trimming removed 6 bases at V and 2 bases at J, with 12 bases between. The CDR3 consists of 14 residues. The germline V gene encodes CDR1 SGHVS and CDR2 FNYEAQ. CDR3 DNA sequence: TGTGCCAGCAGTAGTAGCCCTTACACAGATACGCAGTATTTT. Translating it yields CASSSSPYTDTQYF.

V gene TRBV3-1 (or the pseudogene TRBV3-2) combines with J gene TRBJ1-6; a weak D match, TRBD1 (5 bases). Trimming took 4 bases from V and 4 from J, leaving 11 bases between them. Germline-derived CDR1 and CDR2 are LGHDT and YNNKEL (reference sequence). The CDR3 extends over 15 amino acids. CDR3 amino acids: CASSPRQSYNSPLHF. CDR3 bases: TGTGCCAGCAGCCCCCGACAGAGTTATAATTCACCCCTCCACTTT.

This sequence joins TRBV19 and TRBJ1-1, with D possibly matching TRBD1 (5 bases). CDR1 is LNHDA, CDR2 SQIVND, per germline (reference sequence). Deletions cut 5 bases from V and 2 bases from J, with 9 bases between. The CDR3 loop spans 13 amino acids. The CDR3 spells CASSDRTNTEAFF. The CDR3, as DNA: TGTGCCAGTAGTGATCGGACAAACACTGAAGCTTTCTTT.

V usage is TRBV10-2 and J usage is TRBJ2-7; 7 bases align to TRBD1. CDR1 WSHSY and CDR2 SAAADI come from the germline V gene. The ends lost 6 bases at V and 3 bases at J; junction bases unmatched: 8. This CDR3 is built from 14 residues. CDR3 amino acids: CASRTPGQHYEQYF. The CDR3 DNA reads TGCGCCAGCAGGACACCGGGACAGCACTACGAGCAGTACTTC.

The rearrangement joins TRBV3-1 (or the pseudogene TRBV3-2) to TRBJ1-2; 7 bases line up with TRBD1. Germline lookup yields CDR1 LGHDT and CDR2 YNNKEL (reference sequence). The CDR3 runs to 16 residues. Unmatched junction bases numbered 14, after V lost 3 bases and J lost 7 bases. CDR3 nucleotides: TGTGCCAGCAGCCACCGTACCGGGACAGTGGTTGCTGGCTACACCTTC. This translates into CASSHRTGTVVAGYTF.

V is TRBV7-2 and J is TRBJ2-1; 11 bases fit TRBD2. CDR1 and CDR2 from the germline V gene are SGHTA and FQGNSA. CDR3 size: 15 residues. Trimming took 3 bases from V and 6 from J; bases not matched to a gene: 4. The CDR3 reads CASSLSGTSGNEQFF. CDR3 DNA: TGTGCCAGCAGCTTGTCCGGGACTAGCGGCAATGAGCAGTTCTTC.

This clone was picked up a small number of times. Other DNA sequences in the sample encode the same CDR3. The V call is TRBV30, the J call TRBJ2-5; no clear D gene. V lost 0 bases and J lost 5, with 4 bases in between. Per the germline V gene, CDR1 is GTSNPN and CDR2 is SVGIG (reference sequence). CDR3 length: 11 residues. The CDR3 DNA is TGTGCCTGGAGTGTACTTGAGACCCAGTACTTC. Translation: CAWSVLETQYF.

The V call is TRBV6-5, the J call TRBJ1-6; D gene unclear. V lost 6 bases to trimming and J lost 0 bases, with 6 bases between them. The CDR3 is made up of 14 amino acids. Germline assignment: CDR1 MNHEY and CDR2 SVGAGI. CDR3 DNA: TGTGCCAGCAGACAGAGCTCCTATAATTCACCCCTCCACTTT. This translates into CASRQSSYNSPLHF.

CDR3 in DNA: TGTGCCAGCAGTGAGGCAGGTTCAACTAATGAAAAACTGTTTTTT. Translated: CASSEAGSTNEKLFF. The rearrangement links TRBV6-1 to TRBJ1-4; D gene ambiguous. The germline V gene has CDR1 MNHNS and CDR2 SASEGT. V was trimmed by 3 bases and J by 0 bases, leaving 8 bases between them. This CDR3 is built from 15 residues.

This clone was detected only once. The rearrangement joins TRBV5-1 to TRBJ2-1, with 8 positions matching TRBD2. Unmatched junction bases numbered 6, after V lost 3 bases and J lost 4 bases. The CDR3 has 15 residues. Germline V lookup: CDR1 SGHRS, CDR2 YFSETQ. CDR3 coding DNA: TGCGCCAGCAGCTGGAGCGGGGGAATTTACAATGAGCAGTTCTTC. This translates into CASSWSGGIYNEQFF.

The chain has TRBV19 and TRBJ2-6; the D gene is possibly TRBD1 (6 bases). Trimming pared 6 bases from V and 2 bases from J, leaving 20 bases between. Germline V gives CDR1 LNHDA, CDR2 SQIVND (reference sequence). The CDR3 is 18 residues long. This CDR3 reads CASRGDGRGYAGANVLTF. In nucleotides, the CDR3 is TGTGCCAGTAGGGGCGATGGCAGGGGTTATGCTGGGGCCAACGTCCTGACTTTC.

The chain recombines TRBV28 with TRBJ1-5; tentatively, D is TRBD1 (6 bases). Germline loops: CDR1 MDHEN, CDR2 SYDVKM. The V end lost 6 bases, the J end lost 6 bases, and 18 bases lay between the germline ends. The CDR3 is 15 amino acids. The CDR3 DNA follows: TGTGCCAGCAGACCACCTGGCAGGGGCACTCAGCCCCAGCATTTT. Translating it yields CASRPPGRGTQPQHF. Supplemented by reference TRBV28 and TRBJ1-5, the full variable domain reads DVKVTQSSRYLVKRTGEKVFLECVQDMDHENMFWYRQDPGLGLRLIYFSYDVKMKEKGDIPEGYSVSREKKERFSLILESASTNQTSMYLCASRPPGRGTQPQHFGDGTRLSIL.

The chain links TRBV28 to TRBJ1-2; D is possibly TRBD1 (5 bases). CDR3 size: 14 residues. V was pared by 7 bases and J by 2 bases, with 14 bases between. Looked up from germline, CDR1 is MDHEN and CDR2 is SYDVKM. CDR3 DNA: TGTGCCAGCACCTCTACGACAGAGAACTATGGCTACACCTTC. Translated: CASTSTTENYGYTF.